These 21 T cell receptor beta chains came from one sample sequenced in a study of blood T cell repertoires in COVID-19 (dated by TCRdb to the early 2020s). Library preparation used the immunoSEQ multiplex PCR assay. TCRdb stores this immuneACCESS table with in-frame sequences only. Part of the clones is absent; in the studies checked, under half of the shortfall reflects unresolved V genes, and no reason is known for the rest. The sample records roughly 150,000 clones, more than 80% of which are singletons. About 4.5% of the sample comes from the top ten. Input material: PBMCs or T cells enriched from blood (not recorded which). All receptors come from a man aged 50 or older who had recovered from COVID-19.

The J gene is TRBJ2-1, the V gene TRBV27; D not resolved. The CDR3 sequence is 13 residues long. Germline V gene sequence: CDR1 MNHEY, CDR2 SMNVEV (reference sequence). The ends were cut back, 3 bases at V and 3 bases at J, with 6 bases in the middle. The CDR3 DNA reads as TGTGCCAGCAGTTTCACTCACTACAATGAGCAGTTCTTC. It encodes CASSFTHYNEQFF.

The J gene is TRBJ2-7, the V gene TRBV19; no reliable D call. Trimming removed 6 bases at V and 2 bases at J, with 8 bases between. The CDR3 contains 12 residues. Germline assignment: CDR1 LNHDA and CDR2 SQIVND (reference sequence). For the CDR3, the DNA is TGTGCCAGTAGCCCCGGAGCCTACGAGCAGTACTTC. Translated, it gives CASSPGAYEQYF. Filled out from reference TRBV19 and TRBJ2-7, the complete variable domain reads DGGITQSPKYLFRKEGQNVTLSCEQNLNHDAMYWYRQDPGQGLRLIYYSQIVNDFQKGDIAEGYSVSREKKESFPLTVTSAQKNPTAFYLCASSPGAYEQYFGPGTRLTVT.

CDR3 sequence: CASSLRQGEAFF. In nucleotides, the CDR3 is TGCGCCAGCAGCTTGAGGCAGGGTGAAGCTTTCTTT. The chain uses TRBV5-1 and TRBJ1-1; tentative D call: TRBD1 (5 bases). The CDR3 runs 12 residues. In germline, CDR1 is SGHRS, CDR2 YFSETQ. Trimming left V 1 base short and J 7 bases short, with 8 bases between.

The chain links TRBV5-4 to TRBJ2-2, with 9 nucleotides matching TRBD2. The CDR3 spans 16 residues. Germline CDR1 is SGHNT and CDR2 is YYREEE (reference sequence). V lost 0 bases, J lost 0 bases, and 0 bases stayed unmatched. CDR3 nucleotides: TGTGCCAGCAGCTTGGGCGGGGGGGCGAACACCGGGGAGCTGTTTTTT. This translates into CASSLGGGANTGELFF.

As regards this clone: Other DNA sequences from this sample encode an identical CDR3 as well. J is TRBJ1-5 and V is TRBV7-2; a possible D gene is TRBD1 (6 bases). Trimming removed 4 bases at V and 5 bases at J, with 12 bases between. Germline V gives CDR1 SGHTA, CDR2 FQGNSA. This CDR3 contains 14 residues. The CDR3 loop is CASSSQGVDQPQHF. The CDR3 DNA sequence: TGTGCCAGCAGCTCACAGGGCGTTGATCAGCCCCAGCATTTT.

The chain joins TRBV7-2 to TRBJ1-4; weak D call: TRBD1 (5 bases). CDR1 is SGHTA and CDR2 is FQGNSA in the germline V gene. This CDR3 spans 13 amino acids. V was clipped by 8 bases and J by 5 bases, with 12 bases between them. The CDR3 DNA sequence: TGTGCCAGCGCGGGTGGGGGGAATGAAAAACTGTTTTTT. Translation gives CASAGGGNEKLFF.

The V call is TRBV30, the J call TRBJ1-1, with 7 bases fitting TRBD1. The V gene end was trimmed by 8 bases and the J gene end by 3 bases; junction bases not matched to a gene: 9. Germline V lookup: CDR1 GTSNPN, CDR2 SVGIG (reference sequence). CDR3 length equals 13 residues. Written as DNA, the CDR3 is TGTGCCGCAGGCCAGGGGGAACACACTGAAGCTTTCTTT. Translation gives CAAGQGEHTEAFF.

In its sample, this clone was seen once. The chain couples TRBV29-1 to TRBJ2-2; tentative D call: TRBD2 (5 bases). Trimming removed 3 bases from V and 0 bases from J, with 8 bases in between. The CDR3 runs to 14 residues. Germline V gene lookup returns CDR1 SQVTM and CDR2 ANQGSEA. CDR3 sequence reads: CSVEERPNTGELFF. The CDR3, as DNA: TGCAGCGTTGAGGAGCGGCCGAACACCGGGGAGCTGTTTTTT.

The rearrangement links TRBV12-3 or TRBV12-4 to TRBJ1-1, with D possibly being TRBD1 (5 bases). This CDR3 contains 13 residues. Trimming removed 7 bases from V and 5 bases from J, with 14 bases in between. The CDR3 DNA reads TGTGCCAGCATTAAAAACGGGGGGACTGAAGCTTTCTTT. This sequence encodes CASIKNGGTEAFF.

This chain links TRBV5-8 with TRBJ1-2; D is ambiguous. The V end lost 6 bases, the J end lost 0 bases, and 9 bases lay between the germline ends. The CDR3 has 13 residues. The germline CDR1 and CDR2 sequences are SGHTS and YDEGEE. CDR3 protein: CASIPGSNYGYTF. Here the CDR3 DNA reads TGTGCCAGCATCCCGGGATCTAACTATGGCTACACCTTC.

The V gene is TRBV9, the J gene TRBJ1-1, with TRBD1 as a possible D gene (5 bases). The CDR3 loop spans 14 amino acids. Trimming stripped 4 bases from V and 4 bases from J, with 14 bases between. Germline-derived CDR1 and CDR2 are SGDLS and YYNGEE. DNA of the CDR3: TGTGCCAGCAGCTTACGACAGTCGGGCACTGAAGCTTTCTTT. Protein: CASSLRQSGTEAFF.

This chain links TRBV6-5 with TRBJ1-1; 7 bases are a match to TRBD1. The V gene's germline CDR1 is MNHEY and CDR2 SVGAGI. The CDR3 consists of 13 residues. Losses at the gene ends were 2 bases for V and 10 bases for J; bases not matched to a gene: 7. For the CDR3, the DNA is TGTGCCAGCAGTTACGGGACAGCCGGCGGAGCTTTCTTT. Amino acid sequence: CASSYGTAGGAFF.

The chain recombines TRBV2 with TRBJ2-7, with D perhaps TRBD2 (6 bases). The length of the CDR3 is 13 residues. Trimming left V 8 bases short and J 3 bases short, with 14 bases between. Germline V gene lookup returns CDR1 SNHLY and CDR2 FYNNEI. CDR3: CASGGMLGYEQYV. The CDR3 bases are TGTGCCAGCGGGGGGATGTTAGGCTACGAGCAGTACGTC.

The rearrangement joins TRBV9 to TRBJ2-7; 13 bases map to TRBD2. The CDR3 length is 15 residues. V trimming: 4 bases; J trimming: 7 bases; junction bases outside the gene matches: 8. Germline-derived CDR1 and CDR2 are SGDLS and YYNGEE. CDR3 protein: CASSRLAGGRREQYF. The CDR3 DNA follows: TGTGCCAGCAGCCGACTAGCGGGAGGCCGAAGGGAGCAGTACTTC.

This chain links TRBV4-3 with TRBJ1-4, with 9 bases matching TRBD1. Trimming cost V 4 bases and J 1 base; bases outside gene matches: 1. The V gene's germline CDR1 is LGHNA and CDR2 YSLEER. The CDR3 has 15 amino acids. CDR3 nucleotides: TGCGCCAGCAGCCGGACAGGGGAAACTAATGAAAAACTGTTTTTT. Amino acid sequence: CASSRTGETNEKLFF.

The chain recombines TRBV10-3 with TRBJ1-1; D is ambiguous. Germline V gives CDR1 ENHRY, CDR2 SYGVKD. The CDR3 extends over 14 amino acids. Trimming cost V 0 bases and J 9 bases, with 14 bases left between them. This chain's CDR3 is CAISESTAAPKAFF. DNA for the CDR3: TGTGCCATCAGTGAGTCGACGGCGGCCCCCAAAGCTTTCTTT.

V and J are TRBV7-2 and TRBJ2-5; 8 bases map to TRBD2. CDR1 and CDR2 (germline): SGHTA, FQGNSA. Trimming cost V 1 base and J 6 bases; bases outside gene matches: 16. The CDR3 has 18 amino acids. In nucleotides, the CDR3 is TGTGCCAGCAGCTTAGGGACTAGCCATAATAAACCCCCGCAGACCCAGTACTTC. Translated, it gives CASSLGTSHNKPPQTQYF.

This rearrangement joins TRBV4-1 to TRBJ2-4, with TRBD1 matching over 8 bases. Trimming took 3 bases from V and 6 from J; bases not matched to a gene: 10. The germline V gene encodes CDR1 MGHRA and CDR2 YSYEKL. This CDR3 has 16 residues. In DNA form, the CDR3 reads TGCGCCAGCAGCCAGGACCAGGGGGCTCGGGGAAACATTCAGTACTTC. Translation: CASSQDQGARGNIQYF.

The chain links TRBV5-1 to TRBJ2-7; no reliable D call. CDR3 length equals 15 residues. CDR1 is SGHRS, CDR2 YFSETQ, per germline. Trimming took 2 bases from V and 3 from J, leaving 15 bases between them. CDR3 DNA: TGCGCCAGCAGCTTTGGTCCTATAGGAGACTACGAGCAGTACTTC. Amino acid sequence: CASSFGPIGDYEQYF.

This chain joins TRBV11-2 and TRBJ1-6; the D gene is possibly TRBD1 (6 bases). This CDR3 has 15 amino acids. In germline, CDR1 is SGHAT, CDR2 FQNNGV. The germline V and J ends were trimmed by 6 bases and 4 bases, with 13 bases remaining between them. In DNA, the CDR3 is TGTGCCAGCAGTCAGACCACAGGGTATAATTCACCCCTCCACTTT. This encodes CASSQTTGYNSPLHF.

The chain employs TRBV6-5 and TRBJ1-5; D is unresolved. The V and J ends lost 8 bases and 0 bases respectively, with 14 bases between them. Germline assignment: CDR1 MNHEY and CDR2 SVGAGI. The CDR3 runs to 15 residues. In DNA form, the CDR3 reads TGTGCCAGCGGGCTAAGGGAGGGTAGCAATCAGCCCCAGCATTTT. Residues: CASGLREGSNQPQHF.